This T cell receptor (beta chain) came from a study of T cell responses to AZD1222 COVID-19 vaccine. Study-wide findings and caveats: Per reports, nearly half of all spike-specific TCRs target regions that are unmutated in variants. CD4 TCRs covered the whole spike, strongest at regions 160-218 and 743-854. Baseline testing showed seropositivity in only a handful of AZD1222 recipients.

The V gene's germline CDR1 is LGHNA and CDR2 YSLEER. The length of the CDR3 is 15 residues. Trimming took off 2 bases at V and 2 bases at J, with 9 bases between the two ends. TCRdb's copy holds only in-frame clones and misses some; the assay was immunoSEQ multiplex PCR. Here the sample spans some 180,000 clones, approximately 91% being singletons. With respect to this clone: As yet, its antigen is unknown.

The V gene is TRBV4-3, the J gene TRBJ1-4; D is uncertain. Source: peripheral blood, taken 28 days after the second AZD1222 dose. The receptor was derived from an adult who received the AZD1222 COVID-19 vaccine. CDR3 nucleotide sequence: TGCGCCAGCAGCCAATCCGCCCCGACTAATGAAAAACTGTTTTTT. Amino acids: CASSQSAPTNEKLFF.